This T cell receptor (beta chain) was documented in a study of neurological immune-mediated disorders. J lost 6 bases, V lost 6 bases, and 13 bases had no gene match. Germline assignment: CDR1 KGHSH and CDR2 LQKENI. The CDR3 contains 15 residues. This clonotype was seen repeatedly, ten times or more. TCRdb reanalysed the 5' RACE reads using MiXCR and keeps one entry per CDR3 protein. The table records tens of thousands of distinct CDR3 sequences, roughly 3.2% of them present only once. The source is a woman between 45 and 60 years old with multiple sclerosis. The chain is built from TRBV18 and TRBJ1-1, with TRBD1 identical over 7 bases. Sequences were obtained from PBMCs. CDR3 nucleotide sequence: TGTGCCAGCTCGCCGGAGACAGGGAGCACTGCTGAAGCTTTCTTT. Residues: CASSPETGSTAEAFF. Combining the CDR3 with reference TRBV18 and TRBJ1-1 gives the whole variable domain NAGVMQNPRHLVRRRGQEARLRCSPMKGHSHVYWYRQLPEEGLKFMVYLQKENIIDESGMPKERFSAEFPKEGPSILRIQQVVRGDSAAYFCASSPETGSTAEAFFGQGTRLTVV.